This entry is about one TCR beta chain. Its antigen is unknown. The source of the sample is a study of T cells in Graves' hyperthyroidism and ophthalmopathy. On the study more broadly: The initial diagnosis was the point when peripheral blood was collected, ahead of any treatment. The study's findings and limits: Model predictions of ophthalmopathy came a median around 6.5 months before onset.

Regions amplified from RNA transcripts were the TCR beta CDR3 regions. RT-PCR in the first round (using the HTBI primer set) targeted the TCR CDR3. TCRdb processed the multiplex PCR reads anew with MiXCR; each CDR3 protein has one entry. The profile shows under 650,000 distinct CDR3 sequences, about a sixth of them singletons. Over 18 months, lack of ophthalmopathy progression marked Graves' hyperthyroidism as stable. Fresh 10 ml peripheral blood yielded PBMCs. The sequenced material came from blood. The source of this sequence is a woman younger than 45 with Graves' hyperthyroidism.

CDR3 nucleotide sequence: TGTGCCACCAGCAGAGATTCAACCGGGGAGCTGTTTTTT. Residues: CATSRDSTGELFF. The genes are TRBV15 and TRBJ2-2; no reliable D call. Between the trimmed V and J ends, which lost 0 bases and 5 bases, there was a span of 4 bases. The CDR3 is 13 residues long. The germline CDR1 and CDR2 sequences are LNHNV and YYDKDF (reference sequence).